Each of the 27 T cell receptor beta chains below was sequenced from the same sample in a study of human thymus T cells. The table came from immunoSEQ multiplex PCR; TCRdb's copy has only in-frame clones and leaves some out. The table has roughly 120,000 clones, around 94% seen once. The source of the thymus tissue was resections taken during corrective heart surgery. The source material was thymus tissue. These receptors originate from a boy in the first two years of life with a congenital heart defect but otherwise immunologically healthy.

The rearrangement links TRBV11-3 to TRBJ2-7; D is ambiguous. This CDR3 is built from 15 residues. The V end was cut by 1 base, the J end by 5 bases, with 15 bases between. Looked up from germline, CDR1 is SGHNT and CDR2 is YENEEA. CDR3 sequence: CASSLVKGPRNEQYF. In nucleotides, the CDR3 is TGTGCCAGCAGCTTAGTAAAGGGTCCGAGGAACGAGCAGTACTTC.

This sequence joins TRBV6-6 and TRBJ1-5; D uncertain. Per germline, CDR1 MNHNY and CDR2 SVGAGI (reference sequence). The CDR3 spans 16 residues. V was cut by 0 bases and J by 1 base, with 10 bases left in between. CDR3 amino acids: CASSYSQATSNQPQHF. In DNA form, the CDR3 reads TGTGCCAGCAGTTACTCCCAGGCCACAAGCAATCAGCCCCAGCATTTT.

This clone was picked up one time. This chain uses TRBV7-2 with TRBJ2-6; D gene ambiguous. The CDR3 runs 16 residues. Germline-derived CDR1 and CDR2 are SGHTA and FQGNSA. The V and J ends lost 1 base and 1 base respectively, with 8 bases between them. The CDR3 DNA follows: TGTGCCAGCAGCTTAGATCCGCAATCTGGGGCCAACGTCCTGACTTTC. It translates to CASSLDPQSGANVLTF. The whole variable domain, remainder taken from reference TRBV7-2 and TRBJ2-6, is GAGVSQSPSNKVTEKGKDVELRCDPISGHTALYWYRQSLGQGLEFLIYFQGNSAPDKSGLPSDRFSAERTGGSVSTLTIQRTQQEDSAVYLCASSLDPQSGANVLTFGAGSRLTVL.

This CDR3 reads CASSLGMAQYF. The CDR3 nucleotides are TGTGCCAGCAGTTTAGGGATGGCCCAGTACTTC. The V call is TRBV28, the J call TRBJ2-5; D unclear. The CDR3 runs 11 residues. The V end lost 2 bases, the J end lost 9 bases, and 7 bases lay between the germline ends. The germline V gene encodes CDR1 MDHEN and CDR2 SYDVKM.

The genes are TRBV5-1 and TRBJ1-2; possible D gene TRBD1, 6 bases. Trimming stripped 4 bases from V and 4 bases from J, with 20 bases between. Germline CDR1 reads SGHRS; CDR2 reads YFSETQ. The CDR3 loop spans 16 amino acids. CDR3 sequence reads: CASSPKRRGDGYGYTF. Written as DNA, the CDR3 is TGCGCCAGCAGCCCGAAAAGGAGGGGGGACGGCTATGGCTACACCTTC.

V gene TRBV11-3 combines with J gene TRBJ1-1, with TRBD1 as a possible D gene (5 bases). Germline V gene data show CDR1 as SGHNT and CDR2 as YENEEA. V was clipped by 5 bases and J by 5 bases, with 12 bases between them. This CDR3 contains 13 residues. CDR3 loop: CASSDHGGTEAFF. The CDR3 nucleotides read TGTGCCAGCAGCGACCACGGGGGTACTGAAGCTTTCTTT. The full variable domain, completed using reference TRBV11-3 and TRBJ1-1, is EAGVVQSPRYKIIEKKQPVAFWCNPISGHNTLYWYLQNLGQGPELLIRYENEEAVDDSQLPKDRFSAERLKGVDSTLKIQPAELGDSAVYLCASSDHGGTEAFFGQGTRLTVV.

The V call is TRBV7-9, the J call TRBJ1-3; 7 bases match TRBD1. Per germline, CDR1 SEHNR and CDR2 FQNEAQ (reference sequence). Trimming cost V 5 bases and J 0 bases; bases outside gene matches: 13. There are 18 residues in the CDR3. CDR3: CASSHRQGTGLSGNTIYF. CDR3 coding DNA: TGTGCCAGCAGCCATCGACAGGGAACGGGGCTCTCTGGAAACACCATATATTTT.

The rearrangement links TRBV25-1 to TRBJ2-2, with 7 bases lining up with TRBD1. The CDR3 has 16 amino acids. The junction had 5 bases not matched to a gene; V was cut back by 4 bases and J by 0 bases. CDR1 and CDR2 from the germline V gene are MGHDK and SYGVNS. CDR3 DNA: TGTGCCAGCAGTGCGCAGGGGGTATCGAACACCGGGGAGCTGTTTTTT. Residues: CASSAQGVSNTGELFF.

V is TRBV10-3 and J is TRBJ1-3; 7 bases match TRBD1. This CDR3 has 16 amino acids. V trimming: 6 bases; J trimming: 0 bases; junction bases outside the gene matches: 8. The V gene's germline CDR1 is ENHRY and CDR2 SYGVKD. This CDR3 reads CAISGDSPFSGNTIYF. CDR3 nucleotide sequence: TGTGCCATCAGCGGGGACAGCCCTTTCTCTGGAAACACCATATATTTT.

This clone was detected only once. The chain has TRBV30 and TRBJ2-5, with D hard to call. The CDR3 covers 16 residues. Germline V gene sequence: CDR1 GTSNPN, CDR2 SVGIG (reference sequence). V lost 0 bases, J lost 0 bases, and 14 bases lay in between. The CDR3 here is CAWSVRSEKHQETQYF. DNA for the CDR3: TGTGCCTGGAGTGTAAGGTCAGAAAAACACCAAGAGACCCAGTACTTC.

The CDR3 DNA sequence: TGTGCCAGCAGCGGAACAGGCCTCTATGGCTACACCTTC. Protein sequence: CASSGTGLYGYTF. The rearrangement uses TRBV7-3 and TRBJ1-2; a weak D match, TRBD1 (5 bases). The V end was cut by 5 bases, the J end by 4 bases, with 11 bases between. The CDR3 sequence is 13 residues long. Germline values: CDR1 SGHTA, CDR2 FQGTGA.

This chain uses TRBV6-1 with TRBJ1-1, with D maybe TRBD1 (5 bases). CDR3 length equals 14 residues. Germline CDR1 MNHNS, CDR2 SASEGT. Trimming stripped 6 bases from V and 4 bases from J, with 15 bases between. The CDR3 nucleotides are TGTGCCAGCAGCGAACCGGGGGAGGGCACTGAAGCTTTCTTT. Translating it yields CASSEPGEGTEAFF.

This clone was found a few times. The V call is TRBV7-2, the J call TRBJ1-5; tentatively, D is TRBD1 (5 bases). The CDR3 covers 15 residues. The ends were cut back, 5 bases at V and 3 bases at J, with 14 bases in the middle. The germline gives CDR1 SGHTA, CDR2 FQGNSA. The CDR3 is CASSRTGLFNQPQHF. DNA of the CDR3: TGTGCCAGCAGCCGAACGGGACTCTTCAATCAGCCCCAGCATTTT. The variable domain in full, with the rest retrieved from reference TRBV7-2 and TRBJ1-5, is GAGVSQSPSNKVTEKGKDVELRCDPISGHTALYWYRQSLGQGLEFLIYFQGNSAPDKSGLPSDRFSAERTGGSVSTLTIQRTQQEDSAVYLCASSRTGLFNQPQHFGDGTRLSIL.

This clone came up once. This chain joins TRBV4-1 and TRBJ1-2, with D possibly being TRBD1 (6 bases). V lost 0 bases and J lost 8, with 19 bases in between. Germline V lookup: CDR1 MGHRA, CDR2 YSYEKL. CDR3 size: 16 residues. In DNA form, the CDR3 reads TGCGCCAGCAGCCAAGATGAGAGACAGGTTTACTCGGGCTACACCTTC. Amino acid sequence: CASSQDERQVYSGYTF.

V and J are TRBV7-2 and TRBJ2-3; the D gene is possibly TRBD2 (6 bases). The CDR3 runs to 13 residues. Per germline, CDR1 SGHTA and CDR2 FQGNSA. The V end lost 5 bases, the J end lost 4 bases, and 10 bases lay between the germline ends. The CDR3 is CASSPRLADTQYF. CDR3 nucleotide sequence: TGTGCCAGCAGCCCCAGACTAGCAGATACGCAGTATTTT.

V usage is TRBV7-9 and J usage is TRBJ1-2, with 9 bases matching TRBD1. The V and J ends lost 6 bases and 3 bases, in that order; junction bases with no gene match: 11. Germline V gene lookup returns CDR1 SEHNR and CDR2 FQNEAQ (reference sequence). The CDR3 consists of 16 residues. In DNA form, the CDR3 reads TGTGCCAGCAGACTGGGCGGGGACAGGGATGACTATGGCTACACCTTC. Residues: CASRLGGDRDDYGYTF.

This rearrangement joins TRBV4-3 to TRBJ2-1; D is unclear. Germline CDR1 reads LGHNA; CDR2 reads YSLEER. V was pared by 3 bases and J by 8 bases, with 20 bases between. This CDR3 contains 16 residues. The CDR3 sequence: CASSHVISGRADEQFF. CDR3 DNA: TGCGCCAGCAGCCATGTTATATCAGGCAGAGCCGATGAGCAGTTCTTC.

The chain uses TRBV29-1 and TRBJ1-2; 10 bases fit TRBD1. Germline values: CDR1 SQVTM, CDR2 ANQGSEA. The trim removed 4 bases at V and 12 bases at J, leaving 5 bases unmatched. The CDR3 spans 11 residues. The CDR3 loop reads CSVARDRGNTF. The DNA for the CDR3 is TGCAGCGTTGCACGGGACAGGGGCAACACCTTC. Based on the CDR3 plus reference TRBV29-1 and TRBJ1-2, the full variable domain is SAVISQKPSRDICQRGTSLTIQCQVDSQVTMMFWYRQQPGQSLTLIATANQGSEATYESGFVIDKFPISRPNLTFSTLTVSNMSPEDSSIYLCSVARDRGNTFGSGTRLTVV.

The gene calls are TRBV5-1 and TRBJ2-7, with D possibly TRBD1 on 5 matching bases. Between the trimmed V and J ends, which lost 1 base and 1 base, there was a span of 15 bases. CDR3 length: 16 amino acids. Germline values: CDR1 SGHRS, CDR2 YFSETQ. CDR3 nucleotides: TGCGCCAGCAGCTTGCGTACGGACACCACTTCCTACGAGCAGTACTTC. It yields the protein CASSLRTDTTSYEQYF.

This chain connects TRBV11-2 to TRBJ2-1; D remains unclear. The germline V gene has CDR1 SGHAT and CDR2 FQNNGV. This CDR3 is 12 amino acids long. V lost 3 bases to trimming and J lost 7 bases, with 7 bases between them. The DNA of the CDR3 is TGTGCCAGCAGCTTCATCGGGAATGAGCAGTTCTTC. Translation gives CASSFIGNEQFF. The full variable domain, its missing parts supplied by reference TRBV11-2 and TRBJ2-1, is EAGVAQSPRYKIIEKRQSVAFWCNPISGHATLYWYQQILGQGPKLLIQFQNNGVVDDSQLPKDRFSAERLKGVDSTLKIQPAKLEDSAVYLCASSFIGNEQFFGPGTRLTVL.

The CDR3 region has the DNA TGTGCCAGCAGCTTGGGCTCGCAATCCTACGAGCAGTACTTC. It yields the protein CASSLGSQSYEQYF. V and J are TRBV5-5 and TRBJ2-7; D is unclear. Germline assignment: CDR1 SGHKS and CDR2 YYEKEE (reference sequence). Trimming pared 0 bases from V and 1 base from J, leaving 8 bases between. The CDR3 totals 14 residues.

The rearrangement joins TRBV11-2 to TRBJ2-7; D unclear. CDR3 size: 14 residues. Germline lookup yields CDR1 SGHAT and CDR2 FQNNGV. Trimming shortened V by 1 base and J by 5 bases, and 12 bases separated the two germline ends. The CDR3 here is CASSLAPGFHEQYF. DNA for the CDR3: TGTGCCAGCAGCTTAGCCCCAGGATTCCACGAGCAGTACTTC.

The rearrangement uses TRBV28 and TRBJ2-7; D is possibly TRBD2 (5 bases). Germline values: CDR1 MDHEN, CDR2 SYDVKM. V lost 3 bases and J lost 7, with 10 bases in between. The CDR3 contains 12 residues. DNA for the CDR3: TGTGCCAGCAGTTTGCTAGCTTCAGAGCAGTACTTC. Translated, it gives CASSLLASEQYF. The whole variable domain, remainder taken from reference TRBV28 and TRBJ2-7, is DVKVTQSSRYLVKRTGEKVFLECVQDMDHENMFWYRQDPGLGLRLIYFSYDVKMKEKGDIPEGYSVSREKKERFSLILESASTNQTSMYLCASSLLASEQYFGPGTRLTVT.

V usage is TRBV7-2 and J usage is TRBJ1-1; TRBD1 agrees at 9 bases. V lost 3 bases to trimming and J lost 1 base; unmatched junction nucleotides: 9. The CDR3 covers 17 residues. Germline-derived CDR1 and CDR2 are SGHTA and FQGNSA. CDR3 sequence: CASSLPDGQGWNTEAFF. The DNA for the CDR3 is TGTGCCAGCAGCTTGCCAGACGGACAGGGGTGGAACACTGAAGCTTTCTTT. Looking up the rest from reference TRBV7-2 and TRBJ1-1 gives the full variable domain: GAGVSQSPSNKVTEKGKDVELRCDPISGHTALYWYRQSLGQGLEFLIYFQGNSAPDKSGLPSDRFSAERTGGSVSTLTIQRTQQEDSAVYLCASSLPDGQGWNTEAFFGQGTRLTVV.

This rearrangement joins TRBV6-5 to TRBJ1-3; D is possibly TRBD1 (6 bases). The CDR3 runs 15 residues. Germline loops: CDR1 MNHEY, CDR2 SVGAGI. V lost 5 bases to trimming and J lost 3 bases, with 14 bases between them. This chain's CDR3 is CASSRSSGVGNTIYF. CDR3 nucleotide sequence: TGTGCCAGCAGTCGCTCGTCAGGGGTTGGAAACACCATATATTTT.

This clone was picked up one time. The gene calls are TRBV9 and TRBJ2-2; 12 bases line up with TRBD2. Germline V gene sequence: CDR1 SGDLS, CDR2 YYNGEE. V was pared by 4 bases and J by 3 bases, with 4 bases of the junction left unmatched. The CDR3 contains 16 residues. CDR3 protein: CASSKLAGGYTGELFF. The CDR3 DNA reads TGTGCCAGCAGCAAACTAGCGGGGGGATACACCGGGGAGCTGTTTTTT.

This clone came up once. This sequence joins TRBV5-6 and TRBJ2-3, with D maybe TRBD2 (6 bases). From germline, CDR1 is SGHDT and CDR2 YYEEEE. The CDR3 runs to 16 residues. Between the trimmed V and J ends, which lost 6 bases and 0 bases, there was a span of 17 bases. The CDR3 spells CASTGLSGLSTDTQYF. Written as DNA, the CDR3 is TGTGCCAGCACCGGGTTATCGGGACTGAGCACAGATACGCAGTATTTT.